This T cell receptor (beta chain) appears in the sequencing data of a study of blood T cell repertoires in COVID-19. Across the whole study: Both acute and convalescent COVID-19 samples were obtained from the United States, Italy and Spain.

The study recruited people aged about 18 to 95 years across 20 to 30 US areas. Participant-given clinical history determined each cohort assignment. The V gene's germline CDR1 is MNHEY and CDR2 SVGAGI. The CDR3 contains 14 residues. V dropped 7 bases and J dropped 0 bases, with 11 bases sitting between them. Authors' processing steps: It was from reference gene primer amplification that nucleated cell counts were estimated. Data came from immunoSEQ multiplex PCR; TCRdb stores just in-frame clones and leaves some out. For V, J and clone size, that table is used; D and trimming come from the DNA. The table lists approximately 180,000 clones, approximately 92% of them singletons.

V usage is TRBV6-5 and J usage is TRBJ2-3; tentative D call: TRBD1 (6 bases). The TCR sequence derives from a woman in her thirties or forties with acute COVID-19. The sample consisted of PBMCs or T cells enriched from blood (not recorded which). The CDR3 here is CASTQGYSTDTQYF. In DNA form, the CDR3 reads TGTGCCAGCACCCAGGGGTATAGCACAGATACGCAGTATTTT.